These 25 T cell receptor beta chains were all obtained from the same sample, sequenced in a study of blood T cell repertoires in COVID-19. Libraries were prepared by immunoSEQ multiplex PCR; TCRdb keeps only in-frame clonotypes and omits some of them. The data show 250,000 to 300,000 clones, roughly 85% seen once. Sequencing was performed on peripheral blood. The receptors originated from a man in his fifties or sixties with active or convalescent COVID-19.

This sequence joins TRBV27 and TRBJ2-7; 14 nucleotides agree with TRBD2. CDR3 size: 13 residues. V shed 9 bases and J 7 bases; nucleotides not matched to a gene: 5. From germline, CDR1 is MNHEY and CDR2 SMNVEV (reference sequence). The CDR3 sequence is CASKRTSGREQYF. In DNA form, the CDR3 reads TGTGCCAGTAAAAGGACTAGCGGGAGGGAGCAGTACTTC.

The chain carries TRBV19 and TRBJ1-5; no reliable D call. V was cut by 4 bases and J by 3 bases, with 10 bases left in between. CDR3 length: 14 residues. Looked up from germline, CDR1 is LNHDA and CDR2 is SQIVND (reference sequence). CDR3 residues: CASSNGWYNQPQHF. CDR3 in DNA: TGTGCCAGTAGTAACGGGTGGTACAATCAGCCCCAGCATTTT.

This sequence joins TRBV30 and TRBJ2-7; TRBD2 matches 10 bases. This CDR3 contains 18 residues. V gave up 0 bases and J gave up 9 bases; unmatched junction bases: 20. The V gene's germline CDR1 is GTSNPN and CDR2 SVGIG (reference sequence). CDR3 nucleotide sequence: TGTGCCTGGAGTGTACCACAGCGGGAGGGAACCCGACAGGACAGGCAGTACTTC. Protein product: CAWSVPQREGTRQDRQYF.

The chain is built from TRBV20-1 and TRBJ2-5, with TRBD2 as a possible D gene (5 bases). Trimming took off 6 bases at V and 10 bases at J, with 15 bases between the two ends. Germline values: CDR1 DFQATT, CDR2 SNEGSKA (reference sequence). The CDR3 has 11 residues. The CDR3 DNA sequence: TGCAGTGCCGCCCCGTCGGGGATCCAGTACTTC. Its translation is CSAAPSGIQYF.

This clone was seen more than once but under ten times. V gene TRBV4-3 combines with J gene TRBJ2-5; TRBD2 is a possible D gene (6 bases). This CDR3 has 15 residues. Per the germline V gene, CDR1 is LGHNA and CDR2 is YSLEER. V shed 5 bases and J shed 1 base, with 14 bases lying between them. CDR3 sequence: CASSGRGSPQETQYF. The CDR3, as DNA: TGCGCCAGCAGCGGTCGGGGGAGTCCCCAAGAGACCCAGTACTTC.

This clone was observed once. V and J are TRBV7-2 and TRBJ1-5; TRBD1 might be the D (6 bases). The CDR3 is made up of 13 amino acids. The ends were cut back, 9 bases at V and 4 bases at J, with 13 bases in the middle. The germline V gene has CDR1 SGHTA and CDR2 FQGNSA. CDR3 DNA: TGTGCCAGTGGGGGCGACGGAAATCAGCCCCAGCATTTT. It specifies CASGGDGNQPQHF.

CDR3 residues: CASSPEGTSGNTIYF. CDR3 nucleotides: TGTGCCAGCAGCCCGGAGGGGACCTCTGGAAACACCATATATTTT. J is TRBJ1-3 and V is TRBV9; D may be TRBD1 (5 bases). The CDR3 loop spans 15 amino acids. Germline values: CDR1 SGDLS, CDR2 YYNGEE. Trimming shortened V by 4 bases and J by 0 bases, and 11 bases separated the two germline ends.

The chain employs TRBV19 and TRBJ1-2; a possible D gene is TRBD1 (6 bases). Trimming removed 4 bases from V and 8 bases from J, with 17 bases in between. CDR1 is LNHDA and CDR2 is SQIVND in the germline V gene (reference sequence). The CDR3 length is 14 residues. In nucleotides, the CDR3 is TGTGCCAGTAGTAAAGAAGTCAGGGGATTAGGCTACACCTTC. Amino acid sequence: CASSKEVRGLGYTF.

J is TRBJ1-4 and V is TRBV7-8; 8 nucleotides align to TRBD1. CDR3 length: 15 amino acids. The junction had 7 bases not matched to a gene; V was cut back by 5 bases and J by 5 bases. Germline loops: CDR1 SGHVS, CDR2 FQNEAQ. The CDR3 loop is CASSRETGVNEKLFF. The CDR3 DNA is TGTGCCAGCAGCCGAGAGACAGGGGTAAATGAAAAACTGTTTTTT.

J is TRBJ1-6 and V is TRBV6-6; no firm D call. CDR1 is MNHNY and CDR2 is SVGAGI in the germline V gene (reference sequence). V was shortened by 2 bases and J by 6 bases, with 8 bases between the two germline ends. The CDR3 runs to 14 residues. DNA of the CDR3: TGTGCCAGCAGTTACGGGGAGGGTAATTCACCCCTCCACTTT. Its translation: CASSYGEGNSPLHF.

The chain recombines TRBV10-3 with TRBJ1-5; possibly TRBD1 for D (5 bases). Trimming stripped 3 bases from V and 2 bases from J, with 8 bases between. There are 14 residues in the CDR3. CDR1 is ENHRY and CDR2 is SYGVKD in the germline V gene. DNA for the CDR3: TGTGCCATCAGTGAATCGGGGGGCAATCAGCCCCAGCATTTT. This encodes CAISESGGNQPQHF.

The CDR3: CASSPRRGREYNEQFF. In DNA form, the CDR3 reads TGTGCCAGCAGCCCCCGCCGGGGGCGGGAGTATAATGAGCAGTTCTTC. The chain carries TRBV3-1 (or the pseudogene TRBV3-2) and TRBJ2-1; maybe TRBD2 (7 bases). The V end was cut by 4 bases, the J end by 7 bases, with 20 bases between. This CDR3 has 16 amino acids. CDR1 and CDR2 from the germline V gene are LGHDT and YNNKEL (reference sequence).

This clone was seen just once. J is TRBJ1-2 and V is TRBV5-4; D might be TRBD1 (6 bases). CDR3 length: 13 amino acids. The V gene's germline CDR1 is SGHNT and CDR2 YYREEE (reference sequence). V was shortened by 5 bases and J by 3 bases, with 11 bases between the two germline ends. CDR3 amino acids: CASRTTGHYGYTF. The CDR3 DNA reads TGTGCCAGCAGAACAACAGGGCACTATGGCTACACCTTC.

Only a few counts were recorded for this clone. This chain links TRBV18 with TRBJ1-6; TRBD1 aligns across 8 bases. In germline, CDR1 is KGHSH, CDR2 LQKENI. The CDR3 is 14 residues long. The V and J ends lost 4 bases and 11 bases, in that order; junction bases with no gene match: 7. CDR3 sequence: CASSLGQGRAPLHF. DNA for the CDR3: TGTGCCAGCTCACTCGGACAGGGTCGGGCACCCCTCCACTTT.

This chain uses TRBV5-1 with TRBJ2-3, with 8 bases identical to TRBD1. Germline V lookup: CDR1 SGHRS, CDR2 YFSETQ. V shed 4 bases and J 2 bases; nucleotides not matched to a gene: 27. This CDR3 is built from 22 residues. The chain's CDR3 is CASSRKLPGQALLLPSTDTQYF. The CDR3 nucleotides are TGCGCCAGCAGCCGAAAACTGCCGGGACAGGCGTTGCTCCTCCCATCCACAGATACGCAGTATTTT.

CDR3 residues: CASSPGGHGANVLTF. The CDR3 DNA reads TGTGCCAGCTCACCCGGGGGGCATGGGGCCAACGTCCTGACTTTC. V gene TRBV18 combines with J gene TRBJ2-6, with D possibly matching TRBD2 (7 bases). Germline V lookup: CDR1 KGHSH, CDR2 LQKENI. V lost 3 bases, J lost 3 bases, and 9 bases lay in between. The CDR3 extends over 15 amino acids.

The chain couples TRBV6-4 to TRBJ2-1, with D hard to call. This CDR3 is built from 13 residues. The V and J ends lost 0 bases and 9 bases respectively, with 9 bases between them. Germline CDR1 is MRHNA and CDR2 is SNTAGT. The CDR3 reads CASSDSFSSEQFF. DNA of the CDR3: TGTGCCAGCAGTGACTCTTTTTCGAGTGAGCAGTTCTTC.

In its sample, this clone was seen once. The V gene is TRBV5-6, the J gene TRBJ2-4; no clear D gene. The CDR3 extends over 14 amino acids. Per the germline V gene, CDR1 is SGHDT and CDR2 is YYEEEE. Trimming cost V 0 bases and J 8 bases, with 12 bases left between them. This CDR3 is CASSLVDVQDIQYF. CDR3 coding DNA: TGTGCCAGCAGCTTGGTAGATGTTCAAGACATTCAGTACTTC.

The gene calls are TRBV18 and TRBJ1-2; possible D gene TRBD1, 6 bases. V was trimmed by 3 bases and J by 3 bases, leaving 20 bases between them. The CDR3 spans 17 residues. CDR1 and CDR2 from the germline V gene are KGHSH and LQKENI. CDR3 loop: CASSPVLKGVGDYGYTF. In nucleotides, the CDR3 is TGTGCCAGCTCACCCGTACTCAAGGGGGTCGGGGACTATGGCTACACCTTC.

This clone was detected a few times. J is TRBJ1-1 and V is TRBV6-5; D is undetermined. CDR3 length equals 15 residues. With 0 bases removed from V and 4 bases from J, the gap between germline ends came to 12 bases. Germline V CDR1 and CDR2: MNHEY, SVGAGI. CDR3 residues: CASSYSRGGTTEAFF. CDR3 nucleotide sequence: TGTGCCAGCAGTTACTCGAGAGGCGGAACCACTGAAGCTTTCTTT.

This clone was observed a single time. The V and J genes are TRBV6-5 and TRBJ2-7; TRBD1 matches at 8 bases. The J segment lost 5 bases and the V segment lost 6 bases, leaving 6 bases of the junction unmatched. The CDR3 is 13 residues long. CDR1 and CDR2 from the germline V gene are MNHEY and SVGAGI. CDR3 coding DNA: TGTGCCAGCAGGGACAGGGTGGTCAACGAGCAGTACTTC. Encoded protein: CASRDRVVNEQYF.

This clone was observed a few times. The DNA of the CDR3 is TGTGCCTGGAGGCCCCGGAAGGGGGCGGGCGAGGATTCCTACGAGCAGTACTTC. It codes for CAWRPRKGAGEDSYEQYF. The V and J genes are TRBV30 and TRBJ2-7, with 7 bases that match TRBD1. Germline CDR1 GTSNPN, CDR2 SVGIG (reference sequence). V gave up 3 bases and J gave up 1 base; unmatched junction bases: 18. The CDR3 runs to 18 residues. The full variable domain, rest sourced from reference TRBV30 and TRBJ2-7, is SQTIHQWPATLVQPVGSPLSLECTVEGTSNPNLYWYRQAAGRGLQLLFYSVGIGQISSEVPQNLSASRPQDRQFILSSKKLLLSDSGFYLCAWRPRKGAGEDSYEQYFGPGTRLTVT.

The genes are TRBV2 and TRBJ1-2; D possibly corresponds to TRBD1 (5 bases). V was cut by 8 bases and J by 0 bases, with 10 bases left in between. This CDR3 contains 13 residues. Germline CDR1 is SNHLY and CDR2 is FYNNEI. The CDR3 spells CASSGGANYGYTF. The CDR3 region has the DNA TGTGCCAGCTCGGGGGGGGCTAACTATGGCTACACCTTC.

This chain connects TRBV5-1 to TRBJ2-2; a weak D match, TRBD2 (5 bases). The germline V and J ends were trimmed by 0 bases and 2 bases, with 11 bases remaining between them. Germline loops: CDR1 SGHRS, CDR2 YFSETQ. The CDR3 covers 16 residues. The CDR3 nucleotides are TGCGCCAGCAGCTTGGTGAGGACTTTAAACACCGGGGAGCTGTTTTTT. It specifies CASSLVRTLNTGELFF.

The V call is TRBV30, the J call TRBJ1-2; 9 nucleotides match TRBD1. J gave up 9 bases and V 3 bases, and 8 bases lay outside the gene matches. This CDR3 contains 13 residues. Germline V gene data show CDR1 as GTSNPN and CDR2 as SVGIG (reference sequence). The CDR3 reads CAWSLTGGTRYTF. The DNA for the CDR3 is TGTGCCTGGAGCCTGACAGGGGGGACGCGCTACACCTTC.